The rows below give T cell receptor beta chains drawn from one sample of a study of post-analysis software for immune sequencing data. TCRdb independently ran MiXCR on the PCR reads; one entry per CDR3 protein. The sample comprises approximately 730,000 distinct CDR3 sequences, 25% to 30% of which are singletons, and 0.55% to 0.65% rests with the top ten. The sample comprised blood. Receptors originate from a girl aged 5 to 17 with multiple sclerosis. Each CDR3 is given with its conserved first and last residue. The order of the fields is clone size, J gene, D gene, V gene, CDR3 protein, CDR3 DNA. D genes are given only for firm matches. Some rows have no size entry. The others give once, few or many, or a class for an expanded clone.

.,TRBJ2-3,.,TRBV5-1,CASTDRTSTDTQYF,TGCGCCAGCACCGACAGGACGAGCACAGATACGCAGTATTTT
many,TRBJ2-1,.,TRBV5-5,CASSLVLVYNEQFF,TGTGCCAGCAGCTTGGTTCTAGTCTACAATGAGCAGTTCTTC
.,TRBJ2-5,.,TRBV2,CASISQETQYF,TGTGCCAGCATCAGCCAAGAGACCCAGTACTTC
few,TRBJ2-1,TRBD2,TRBV12-3/TRBV12-4,CASSLARGGINEQFF,TGTGCCAGCAGTTTAGCCCGGGGGGGCATCAATGAGCAGTTCTTC
.,TRBJ2-6,.,TRBV6-2/TRBV6-3,CASSRTSGAGANVLTF,TGTGCCAGCAGTCGGACTTCGGGGGCTGGGGCCAACGTCCTGACTTTC
few,TRBJ2-1,TRBD1,TRBV29-1,CSGDRGPDNEQFF,TGCAGCGGAGACAGGGGGCCCGACAATGAGCAGTTCTTC
.,TRBJ2-7,TRBD2,TRBV6-5,CASSKGTSGDYEQYF,TGTGCCAGCAGTAAGGGGACTAGCGGAGACTACGAGCAGTACTTC
.,TRBJ2-5,.,TRBV5-1,CASSLMGVGTQYF,TGCGCCAGCAGCTTGATGGGGGTAGGGACCCAGTACTTC
once,TRBJ2-1,.,TRBV11-2,CASSLAPRGPDEQFF,TGTGCCAGCAGCTTAGCTCCTCGAGGGCCTGATGAGCAGTTCTTC
.,TRBJ2-7,TRBD1,TRBV20-1,CSATWGTGDYEQYF,TGCAGTGCTACGTGGGGGACAGGGGACTACGAGCAGTACTTC
.,TRBJ2-7,.,TRBV20-1,CSASSTTSSYEQYF,TGCAGTGCTAGCTCGACAACTAGCTCCTACGAGCAGTACTTC
.,TRBJ1-4,.,TRBV20-1,CSARGDLRQRNEKLFF,TGCAGTGCTAGAGGAGACCTGAGACAGCGAAATGAAAAACTGTTTTTT
.,TRBJ2-1,TRBD2,TRBV6-2/TRBV6-3,CVTGGHEQFF,TGTGTCACGGGGGGGCATGAGCAGTTCTTC
many,TRBJ2-5,TRBD1,TRBV24-1,CATSDAGQGRETQYF,TGTGCCACCAGTGACGCCGGACAGGGACGAGAGACCCAGTACTTC
few,TRBJ2-1,TRBD1,TRBV20-1,CSARGLQGPRHEQFF,TGCAGTGCTAGAGGGTTACAGGGGCCTCGGCATGAGCAGTTCTTC
.,TRBJ2-1,TRBD2,TRBV19,CAAARGELGNEQFF,TGTGCCGCGGCGCGGGGGGAGTTGGGCAATGAGCAGTTCTTC
few,TRBJ2-1,.,TRBV7-9,CASSFSETDYNEQFF,TGTGCCAGCAGCTTTTCGGAGACCGACTACAATGAGCAGTTCTTC
.,TRBJ1-1,.,TRBV12-3/TRBV12-4,CASSLGSGIPTEAFF,TGTGCCAGCAGTTTAGGCTCCGGAATCCCAACTGAAGCTTTCTTT
.,TRBJ1-5,TRBD1,TRBV6-5,CASRGQGAPNQPQHF,TGTGCCAGCAGGGGGCAGGGGGCTCCTAATCAGCCCCAGCATTTT
few,TRBJ1-2,.,TRBV9,CASSVGGAGPANYGYTF,TGTGCCAGCAGCGTAGGAGGAGCGGGCCCAGCTAACTATGGCTACACCTTC
few,TRBJ2-7,.,TRBV11-2,CASTPGDGYEQYF,TGTGCCAGCACCCCGGGGGATGGCTACGAGCAGTACTTC
.,TRBJ2-1,.,TRBV7-2,CASSGDTRIPYNEQFF,TGTGCCAGCAGCGGAGATACTAGGATTCCGTACAATGAGCAGTTCTTC
few,TRBJ2-1,.,TRBV10-3,CAISENRGNEQFF,TGTGCCATCAGTGAGAATAGGGGTAATGAGCAGTTCTTC
.,TRBJ2-5,.,TRBV15,CGTSPEAGGQYF,TGTGGCACCAGTCCCGAGGCTGGAGGGCAGTACTTC
.,TRBJ2-6,TRBD1,TRBV29-1,CSVETGDSGANVLTF,TGCAGCGTTGAGACAGGGGACTCTGGGGCCAACGTCCTGACTTTC
.,TRBJ1-2,.,TRBV7-8,CASTGGPRDYTF,TGTGCCAGCACCGGGGGGCCCCGTGACTACACCTTC
.,TRBJ2-1,TRBD2,TRBV15,CAASRDYASGFQDEQFF,TGTGCCGCCAGCAGAGATTACGCTAGCGGGTTCCAGGATGAGCAGTTCTTC
.,TRBJ2-1,.,TRBV2,CASSEAGDCNEQFF,TGTGCCAGCAGTGAAGCGGGAGACTGCAATGAGCAGTTCTTC
few,TRBJ2-5,TRBD1,TRBV6-6,CAGKGTEQETQYF,TGTGCCGGGAAAGGGACAGAACAAGAGACCCAGTACTTC
.,TRBJ2-7,.,TRBV28,CASSLYLTISYEQYF,TGTGCCAGCAGTTTATATCTCACAATATCCTACGAGCAGTACTTC
few,TRBJ2-6,.,TRBV18,CASSPDQVSGANVLTF,TGTGCCAGCTCACCGGACCAAGTCTCTGGGGCCAACGTCCTGACTTTC
.,TRBJ2-1,.,TRBV20-1,CSAPPSAGALGEQFF,TGCAGTGCTCCACCCTCGGCCGGGGCGCTCGGGGAGCAGTTCTTC
few,TRBJ2-1,TRBD2,TRBV20-1,CSALNLAGRSYNEQFF,TGCAGTGCTCTCAACCTAGCGGGGCGCTCCTACAATGAGCAGTTCTTC
.,TRBJ1-2,TRBD1,TRBV28,CASRPVRRRGPSGYTF,TGTGCCAGCAGGCCCGTGAGAAGAAGGGGGCCCTCCGGCTACACCTTC
few,TRBJ2-7,TRBD2,TRBV20-1,CSASSGIYEQYF,TGCAGTGCTAGTAGCGGGATCTACGAGCAGTACTTC
.,TRBJ2-3,.,TRBV5-1,CASRRDVPQADTQYF,TGCGCCAGCAGACGGGATGTGCCACAGGCAGATACGCAGTATTTT
few,TRBJ2-3,TRBD2,TRBV9,CASSQLAGFGADTQYF,TGTGCCAGCAGCCAACTAGCGGGGTTTGGTGCAGATACGCAGTATTTT
many,TRBJ2-5,.,TRBV29-1,CSVEPGNQETQYF,TGCAGCGTTGAACCCGGGAACCAAGAGACCCAGTACTTC
.,TRBJ2-7,.,TRBV29-1,CSVEVAESNDEQYF,TGCAGCGTTGAAGTCGCGGAGTCTAACGACGAGCAGTACTTC
few,TRBJ2-5,TRBD2,TRBV3-1,CASITRGAGETQYF,TGTGCCAGCATCACGCGGGGGGCGGGGGAGACCCAGTACTTC
.,TRBJ1-2,.,TRBV15,CATSPGRGYGYTF,TGTGCCACCAGCCCGGGCAGGGGCTATGGCTACACCTTC
few,TRBJ2-4,.,TRBV7-9,CASSLDRRDIQYF,TGTGCCAGCAGCTTAGACCGTAGGGATATTCAGTACTTC
few,TRBJ2-7,TRBD1,TRBV20-1,CSAMDRGYEQYF,TGCAGTGCTATGGACAGGGGATACGAGCAGTACTTC
.,TRBJ2-5,.,TRBV28,CASSHRDPFRETQYF,TGTGCCAGCAGTCACCGTGACCCGTTTCGGGAGACCCAGTACTTC
few,TRBJ2-2,.,TRBV9,CASSQVGELFF,TGTGCCAGCAGTCAAGTAGGGGAGCTGTTTTTT
.,TRBJ2-1,TRBD2,TRBV27,CASSPWTSGDEQFF,TGTGCCAGCAGCCCTTGGACTAGCGGCGATGAGCAGTTCTTC
few,TRBJ2-7,TRBD1,TRBV28,CASRGQGTPYEQYF,TGTGCCAGCAGGGGACAGGGGACCCCCTACGAGCAGTACTTC
few,TRBJ2-5,.,TRBV28,CASSFLGYQETQYF,TGTGCCAGCAGTTTTTTAGGGTACCAAGAGACCCAGTACTTC
few,TRBJ2-7,.,TRBV12-3/TRBV12-4,CASTHTGYEQYF,TGTGCCAGCACCCACACGGGCTACGAGCAGTACTTC
few,TRBJ1-1,TRBD1,TRBV12-3/TRBV12-4,CASSHRQGAKWIEAFF,TGTGCCAGCAGTCATAGACAGGGGGCAAAGTGGATTGAAGCTTTCTTT
.,TRBJ2-2,.,TRBV11-3,CASRKQGELFF,TGTGCCAGCAGGAAGCAGGGGGAGCTGTTTTTT
.,TRBJ2-2,.,TRBV7-8,CASERGGELFF,TGTGCCAGCGAAAGGGGAGGGGAGCTGTTTTTT
.,TRBJ2-3,.,TRBV7-9,CASSQTGGTDTQYF,TGTGCCAGCAGCCAGACGGGCGGCACAGATACGCAGTATTTT
.,TRBJ2-3,.,TRBV10-3,CAISESTIATDTQYF,TGTGCCATCAGTGAGTCGACCATAGCCACGGATACGCAGTATTTT
.,TRBJ2-1,TRBD2,TRBV2,CASSRGLAGSDEQFF,TGTGCCAGCAGCCGGGGACTAGCGGGAAGCGATGAGCAGTTCTTC
.,TRBJ1-1,.,TRBV12-3/TRBV12-4,CASTPPNTEAFF,TGTGCCAGCACCCCGCCGAACACTGAAGCTTTCTTT
few,TRBJ2-1,TRBD1,TRBV4-3,CASSQGRTGTGSYNEQFF,TGCGCCAGCAGCCAAGGTCGGACAGGGACGGGCTCCTACAATGAGCAGTTCTTC
.,TRBJ1-1,.,TRBV20-1,CSARVRANTEAFF,TGCAGTGCTAGAGTAAGGGCGAACACTGAAGCTTTCTTT